Each of the 29 T cell receptor beta chains below was sequenced from the same sample in a study of blood T cell repertoires in COVID-19. TCRdb's copy holds only in-frame clones and misses some; the assay was immunoSEQ multiplex PCR. The sample consists of 200,000 to 300,000 clones, around 88% of them appearing once. The material sequenced was peripheral blood. Every receptor here comes from a woman younger than 45 who had recovered from COVID-19.

The chain employs TRBV5-1 and TRBJ1-1; TRBD1 matches 7 bases. Germline CDR1 SGHRS, CDR2 YFSETQ. V shed 2 bases, J shed 0 bases, and the junction held 7 bases outside the gene matches. The CDR3 is made up of 16 amino acids. The CDR3 loop reads CASSFLPGGLNTEAFF. The DNA of the CDR3 is TGCGCCAGCAGCTTTCTCCCAGGGGGTTTGAACACTGAAGCTTTCTTT.

A few counts support this clone. V gene TRBV2 combines with J gene TRBJ2-7; 11 nucleotides match TRBD1. The germline gives CDR1 SNHLY, CDR2 FYNNEI. V lost 5 bases to trimming and J lost 3 bases; unmatched junction nucleotides: 3. This CDR3 comprises 14 residues. DNA of the CDR3: TGTGCCAGCAGTACGGGACAGGGGGTCTACGAGCAGTACTTC. Protein: CASSTGQGVYEQYF. The variable domain in full, with the rest retrieved from reference TRBV2 and TRBJ2-7, is EPEVTQTPSHQVTQMGQEVILRCVPISNHLYFYWYRQILGQKVEFLVSFYNNEISEKSEIFDDQFSVERPDGSNFTLKIRSTKLEDSAMYFCASSTGQGVYEQYFGPGTRLTVT.

The rearrangement uses TRBV6-5 and TRBJ1-5, with 7 positions matching TRBD1. With V trimmed by 6 bases and J by 1 base, 3 bases remained unmatched. The CDR3 totals 14 residues. Germline V CDR1 and CDR2: MNHEY, SVGAGI. The CDR3 DNA is TGTGCCAGCAGGCAGGGGGGAAGCAATCAGCCCCAGCATTTT. Its protein product is CASRQGGSNQPQHF.

The CDR3, as DNA: TGTGCCAGCAGCCAAGCGGGCGGGGGGGCCAATGAGCAGTTCTTC. Translation gives CASSQAGGGANEQFF. V usage is TRBV3-1 (or the pseudogene TRBV3-2) and J usage is TRBJ2-1; 9 nucleotides agree with TRBD2. V gave up 1 base and J gave up 6 bases; unmatched junction bases: 4. This CDR3 region has 15 residues. CDR1 is LGHDT, CDR2 YNNKEL, per germline (reference sequence).

For this clone: One end of the junction varies from germline; a read error may be responsible. The V and J genes are TRBV19 and TRBJ2-1; perhaps TRBD2 as D (7 bases). Germline assignment: CDR1 LNHDA and CDR2 SQIVND (reference sequence). This CDR3 is built from 16 residues. The CDR3: CASIQTDGGLYSEQFF. CDR3 nucleotides: TGTGCCAGTATCCAAACCGACGGGGGGCTCTACAGTGAGCAGTTCTTC. The complete variable domain, with remaining parts taken from reference TRBV19 and TRBJ2-1, reads DGGITQSPKYLFRKEGQNVTLSCEQNLNHDAMYWYRQDPGQGLRLIYYSQIVNDFQKGDIAEGYSVSREKKESFPLTVTSAQKNPTAFYLCASIQTDGGLYSEQFFGPGTRLTVL.

This clone came up once. The V call is TRBV19, the J call TRBJ1-3, with a possible D match to TRBD1 (5 bases). The CDR3 runs to 15 residues. The V and J ends lost 6 bases and 0 bases respectively, with 12 bases between them. Germline values: CDR1 LNHDA, CDR2 SQIVND (reference sequence). The CDR3 nucleotides are TGTGCCAGTAGGAGCAGGGCGGTCTCTGGAAACACCATATATTTT. This translates into CASRSRAVSGNTIYF.

The chain recombines TRBV5-5 with TRBJ2-1; 8 bases are shared with TRBD2. CDR3 length: 19 residues. The V segment lost 4 bases and the J segment 0 bases; nucleotides outside the gene matches: 15. In germline, CDR1 is SGHKS, CDR2 YYEKEE (reference sequence). CDR3 DNA sequence: TGTGCCAGCAGCCCCCGATTCAGCGGGGGTGCCTACTCCTACAATGAGCAGTTCTTC. Protein sequence: CASSPRFSGGAYSYNEQFF.

The CDR3 is CASSPPAGELFF. The DNA of the CDR3 is TGTGCCAGCAGTCCACCAGCGGGGGAGCTGTTTTTT. The chain employs TRBV27 and TRBJ2-2; no firm D call. The CDR3 loop spans 12 amino acids. Trimming pared 5 bases from V and 8 bases from J, leaving 9 bases between. From germline, CDR1 is MNHEY and CDR2 SMNVEV (reference sequence).

This clone was picked up a small number of times. The chain employs TRBV18 and TRBJ2-3; tentatively, D is TRBD2 (5 bases). The ends were cut back, 2 bases at V and 1 base at J, with 16 bases in the middle. The CDR3 length is 17 residues. Germline V lookup: CDR1 KGHSH, CDR2 LQKENI. The CDR3 is CASSPIETGLGTDTQYF. The CDR3 coding sequence is TGTGCCAGCTCACCAATTGAAACGGGATTGGGCACAGATACGCAGTATTTT.

V is TRBV4-1 and J is TRBJ1-5; D remains unclear. This CDR3 region has 14 residues. In germline, CDR1 is MGHRA, CDR2 YSYEKL. Trimming left V 0 bases short and J 2 bases short, with 5 bases between. In DNA form, the CDR3 reads TGCGCCAGCAGCCAAGAGCGGGGCAATCAGCCCCAGCATTTT. Protein sequence: CASSQERGNQPQHF.

CDR3 sequence: CASSLGDARNQPQHF. DNA of the CDR3: TGTGCCAGCAGCTTGGGAGACGCGAGGAATCAGCCCCAGCATTTT. V usage is TRBV5-6 and J usage is TRBJ1-5; D is undetermined. The CDR3 loop spans 15 amino acids. Germline CDR1 reads SGHDT; CDR2 reads YYEEEE. Trimming removed 0 bases from V and 4 bases from J, with 11 bases in between. The whole variable domain, remainder taken from reference TRBV5-6 and TRBJ1-5, is DAGVTQSPTHLIKTRGQQVTLRCSPKSGHDTVSWYQQALGQGPQFIFQYYEEEERQRGNFPDRFSGHQFPNYSSELNVNALLLGDSALYLCASSLGDARNQPQHFGDGTRLSIL.

There are a few counts of this clone. The genes are TRBV11-2 and TRBJ2-4; D ambiguous. With 4 bases removed from V and 0 bases from J, the gap between germline ends came to 7 bases. The CDR3 covers 14 residues. The V gene's germline CDR1 is SGHAT and CDR2 FQNNGV. CDR3 DNA: TGTGCCAGCAGCTCCAGAATAGCCAAAAACATTCAGTACTTC. Protein sequence: CASSSRIAKNIQYF.

As regards this clone: Other DNA sequences in the same sample also yield this CDR3. The rearrangement joins TRBV13 to TRBJ1-1; TRBD1 is a possible D gene (5 bases). The CDR3 is made up of 13 amino acids. Trimming shortened V by 0 bases and J by 5 bases, and 7 bases separated the two germline ends. Germline-derived CDR1 and CDR2 are PRHDT and FYEKMQ (reference sequence). DNA of the CDR3: TGTGCCAGCAGCTTAGGCCGGGGGACTGAAGCTTTCTTT. Translation: CASSLGRGTEAFF.

This clone was seen a single time. V gene TRBV11-2 combines with J gene TRBJ2-2; TRBD1 is a possible D gene (6 bases). Germline values: CDR1 SGHAT, CDR2 FQNNGV. The CDR3 contains 16 residues. Trimming removed 0 bases at V and 3 bases at J, with 11 bases between. CDR3 sequence: CASSLDGTYYTGELFF. The CDR3 nucleotides are TGTGCCAGCAGCTTAGACGGGACATACTACACCGGGGAGCTGTTTTTT.

The rearrangement uses TRBV9 and TRBJ2-7, with 9 nucleotides matching TRBD1. The V gene end was trimmed by 1 base and the J gene end by 3 bases; junction bases not matched to a gene: 5. The CDR3 totals 15 residues. The germline V gene has CDR1 SGDLS and CDR2 YYNGEE. This CDR3 reads CASSVTPGQGYEQYF. The CDR3 coding sequence is TGTGCCAGCAGCGTAACCCCGGGACAGGGCTACGAGCAGTACTTC.

The chain is built from TRBV29-1 and TRBJ2-7; 7 nucleotides match TRBD1. Unmatched junction bases numbered 11, after V lost 1 base and J lost 2 bases. Per germline, CDR1 SQVTM and CDR2 ANQGSEA. CDR3 length: 16 amino acids. CDR3 sequence (DNA): TGCAGCGTTGAAGGAAAAGGCAGGGGGTTAGCCTACGAGCAGTACTTC. This encodes CSVEGKGRGLAYEQYF.

This chain uses TRBV5-4 with TRBJ2-5, with TRBD1 matching over 7 bases. V lost 4 bases, J lost 1 base, and 10 bases stayed unmatched. The CDR3 consists of 16 residues. Per germline, CDR1 SGHNT and CDR2 YYREEE (reference sequence). Written as DNA, the CDR3 is TGTGCCAGCAGCGAAAGGGACAGCGCTACCCAAGAGACCCAGTACTTC. It translates to CASSERDSATQETQYF.

The table lists this clone with a few counts. The rearrangement joins TRBV6-2 or TRBV6-3 to TRBJ2-1, with 9 bases fitting TRBD1. The V gene's germline CDR1 is MNHEY and CDR2 SVGEGT. The CDR3 has 14 amino acids. Germline trimming cut 5 bases from V and 9 bases from J; bases unmatched to any gene: 8. The CDR3 is CASSQQGALSEQFF. CDR3 coding DNA: TGTGCCAGCAGTCAACAGGGGGCACTCAGTGAGCAGTTCTTC.

The V and J genes are TRBV2 and TRBJ2-3; 9 nucleotides agree with TRBD2. This CDR3 is built from 13 residues. Unmatched junction bases numbered 9, after V lost 5 bases and J lost 12 bases. From germline, CDR1 is SNHLY and CDR2 FYNNEI. The CDR3 here is CASSSGGLTSQYF. The CDR3 DNA reads TGTGCCAGCAGTAGCGGGGGGCTAACGTCACAGTATTTT.

CDR3: CASRAPEAPLHF. CDR3 DNA: TGTGCCAGCAGAGCCCCTGAGGCACCCCTCCACTTT. The rearrangement uses TRBV6-5 and TRBJ1-6; D is unresolved. This CDR3 comprises 12 residues. In germline, CDR1 is MNHEY, CDR2 SVGAGI. V gave up 6 bases and J gave up 11 bases, with 11 bases separating them.

This chain joins TRBV14 and TRBJ1-2; no reliable D call. Germline V gives CDR1 SGHDN, CDR2 FVKESK. V lost 6 bases and J 7 bases, leaving 18 bases between the germline ends. The CDR3 has 14 residues. Here the CDR3 reads CASSNNNLPSGYTF. For the CDR3, the DNA is TGTGCCAGCAGTAATAACAATCTCCCGTCTGGCTACACCTTC.

This clone has only a few counts. The J gene is TRBJ1-6, the V gene TRBV19; D is perhaps TRBD1 (6 bases). CDR3 length equals 15 residues. V was pared by 1 base and J by 11 bases, with 15 bases between. Germline V gene data show CDR1 as LNHDA and CDR2 as SQIVND (reference sequence). The CDR3 is CASSIGDTVSAPLHF. DNA of the CDR3: TGTGCCAGTAGTATAGGGGACACCGTTTCAGCACCCCTCCACTTT.

The chain combines TRBV11-2 with TRBJ1-2; D uncertain. This CDR3 has 12 amino acids. Germline CDR1 SGHAT, CDR2 FQNNGV. Trimming cost V 3 bases and J 5 bases, with 7 bases left between them. In nucleotides, the CDR3 is TGTGCCAGCAGCTTCGAGGGATATGGCTACACCTTC. Encoded protein: CASSFEGYGYTF.

CDR3 amino acids: CASSLARGGTDTQYF. In DNA, the CDR3 is TGTGCCAGCAGCTTAGCTAGGGGTGGCACAGATACGCAGTATTTT. This chain links TRBV7-6 with TRBJ2-3, with D tentatively TRBD1 (5 bases). The ends were cut back, 0 bases at V and 1 base at J, with 8 bases in the middle. The CDR3 consists of 15 residues. Germline V gives CDR1 SGHVS, CDR2 FNYEAQ.

The V gene is TRBV7-8, the J gene TRBJ2-3; 8 bases match TRBD1. The V and J ends lost 4 bases and 5 bases, in that order; junction bases with no gene match: 5. CDR3 length: 14 residues. Germline-derived CDR1 and CDR2 are SGHVS and FQNEAQ. The CDR3 loop is CASSSGQVRDTQYF. The DNA for the CDR3 is TGTGCCAGCAGCTCGGGACAGGTTCGAGATACGCAGTATTTT.

This clone is a singleton in its sample. V and J are TRBV27 and TRBJ2-1; D ambiguous. CDR3 size: 14 residues. Trimming took off 2 bases at V and 8 bases at J, with 13 bases between the two ends. Per the germline V gene, CDR1 is MNHEY and CDR2 is SMNVEV (reference sequence). The CDR3, as DNA: TGTGCCAGCAGTTTAATGAACAGTCGGCATGAGCAGTTCTTC. It encodes CASSLMNSRHEQFF.

The V gene is TRBV7-9, the J gene TRBJ2-1, with 9 bases matching TRBD1. Losses at the gene ends were 7 bases for V and 7 bases for J; bases not matched to a gene: 14. The germline V gene has CDR1 SEHNR and CDR2 FQNEAQ (reference sequence). The CDR3 loop spans 16 amino acids. Here the CDR3 reads CASNGVLDRGGNEQFF. As DNA, the CDR3 is TGTGCCAGCAACGGGGTGTTGGACAGGGGTGGAAATGAGCAGTTCTTC.

In DNA form, the CDR3 reads TGCGCCAGCAGCTTGGGGGACAGCCCGGGAGAGACCCAGTACTTC. It is translated as CASSLGDSPGETQYF. This chain uses TRBV5-1 with TRBJ2-5; 7 nucleotides line up with TRBD1. V shed 0 bases, J shed 4 bases, and the junction held 6 bases outside the gene matches. The CDR3 spans 15 residues. In germline, CDR1 is SGHRS, CDR2 YFSETQ.

The V and J genes are TRBV12-5 and TRBJ2-7; possible D gene TRBD1, 6 bases. The length of the CDR3 is 16 residues. V lost 5 bases to trimming and J lost 3 bases, with 20 bases between them. From germline, CDR1 is LGHNT and CDR2 FRNRAP. The CDR3 nucleotides are TGTGCTAGTGGTCAAACTCGGACAGTCATGGGCTACGAGCAGTACTTC. Protein sequence: CASGQTRTVMGYEQYF.